Reported below is one T cell receptor (beta chain). The antigen is unknown. The data are from a study of cytomegalovirus exposure and HLA in healthy donors. With 60 Vbeta and 13 Jbeta primers, the PCR was carried out. The repertoire was sequenced with immunoSEQ multiplex PCR; TCRdb's copy has only in-frame clones and lacks some. The sample contains about 130,000 clones, under 85% of which appear only once. The study, taken as a whole, reports: In an earlier analysis, most TCR beta V segments were productive about 87% or about 30% of the time. In presence/absence analyses, roughly uniform sequencing depth across donors was assumed. Association of a missense DCLRE1C variant with TCR beta V- and J-gene trimming was reported in a later analysis. Donors belonging to an Asian-associated ancestry cluster reportedly showed fewer N-insertions in productive TCRs than the roughly 670-donor mean, according to what a later analysis found.

J lost 5 bases, V lost 6 bases, and 6 bases had no gene match. Germline-derived CDR1 and CDR2 are WSHSY and SAAADI. The CDR3 has 13 amino acids. Input material: PBMCs. The chain joins TRBV10-2 to TRBJ1-2; 7 bases match TRBD1. This clonotype originated in a man between 25 and 39 years old in good health and CMV-seronegative. CDR3 DNA: TGCGCCAGCAGGGACAGGAATGAATATGGCTACACCTTC. It encodes CASRDRNEYGYTF.